These 30 T cell receptor beta chains were sequenced from one sample in a study of blood T cell repertoires in COVID-19. Sequencing was performed with immunoSEQ multiplex PCR; in TCRdb, only in-frame clones are kept and a portion is missing. The sample contains around 150,000 clones, roughly 84% of which appear only once. What was sequenced was peripheral blood. These receptors were obtained from a man between 65 and 80 years old with acute or convalescent COVID-19.

The genes are TRBV19 and TRBJ1-2, with 9 positions matching TRBD1. The V gene end was trimmed by 6 bases and the J gene end by 5 bases; junction bases not matched to a gene: 7. In germline, CDR1 is LNHDA, CDR2 SQIVND (reference sequence). The CDR3 has 14 residues. The CDR3 DNA reads TGTGCCAGTAGCCCGGGGACAGGGACGTATGGCTACACCTTC. As protein: CASSPGTGTYGYTF.

J is TRBJ1-2 and V is TRBV5-4, with D tentatively TRBD1 (5 bases). CDR1 is SGHNT and CDR2 is YYREEE in the germline V gene (reference sequence). CDR3 length: 14 residues. The V end was cut by 0 bases, the J end by 4 bases, with 10 bases between. The CDR3 here is CASSLGGGVYGYTF. DNA of the CDR3: TGTGCCAGCAGCTTGGGTGGGGGGGTCTATGGCTACACCTTC.

The J gene is TRBJ2-5, the V gene TRBV27, with D uncertain. This CDR3 has 14 residues. V lost 5 bases to trimming and J lost 5 bases, with 15 bases between them. The germline CDR1 and CDR2 sequences are MNHEY and SMNVEV (reference sequence). CDR3 DNA: TGTGCCAGCAGTACCAGGCTGGGTGTGGAGACCCAGTACTTC. Its protein product is CASSTRLGVETQYF.

V gene TRBV19 combines with J gene TRBJ2-7; D possibly corresponds to TRBD1 (5 bases). In germline, CDR1 is LNHDA, CDR2 SQIVND (reference sequence). The CDR3 is made up of 16 amino acids. Trimming removed 5 bases at V and 2 bases at J, with 19 bases between. The chain's CDR3 is CASSPPTAYYPYEQYF. The CDR3 DNA is TGTGCCAGTAGTCCCCCGACAGCCTACTATCCCTACGAGCAGTACTTC.

The rearrangement links TRBV5-6 to TRBJ2-7; D possibly corresponds to TRBD2 (5 bases). Germline values: CDR1 SGHDT, CDR2 YYEEEE. Deletions cut 0 bases from V and 7 bases from J, with 14 bases between. The length of the CDR3 is 14 residues. CDR3 loop: CASSLGLAEEEQYF. In DNA, the CDR3 is TGTGCCAGCAGCTTGGGACTGGCGGAGGAGGAGCAGTACTTC. Complete variable domain (other parts from reference TRBV5-6 and TRBJ2-7): DAGVTQSPTHLIKTRGQQVTLRCSPKSGHDTVSWYQQALGQGPQFIFQYYEEEERQRGNFPDRFSGHQFPNYSSELNVNALLLGDSALYLCASSLGLAEEEQYFGPGTRLTVT.

The rearrangement links TRBV6-5 to TRBJ2-1; TRBD2 matches 8 bases. The V gene end was trimmed by 2 bases and the J gene end by 12 bases; junction bases not matched to a gene: 6. The length of the CDR3 is 13 residues. The germline CDR1 and CDR2 sequences are MNHEY and SVGAGI. The CDR3 nucleotides read TGTGCCAGCAGTTACCGGGAGGGGGGTTGGCAGTTCTTC. This encodes CASSYREGGWQFF.

The chain has TRBV5-1 and TRBJ1-1; maybe TRBD1 (6 bases). Germline V CDR1 and CDR2: SGHRS, YFSETQ. V was trimmed by 4 bases and J by 7 bases, leaving 11 bases between them. This CDR3 has 12 residues. The CDR3 loop is CASSPGTLEAFF. CDR3 nucleotide sequence: TGCGCCAGCAGCCCGGGGACACTTGAAGCTTTCTTT.

CDR3: CASSFGRQGNEKLFF. CDR3 DNA: TGTGCCAGCAGCTTCGGGCGCCAGGGCAATGAAAAACTGTTTTTT. The chain couples TRBV13 to TRBJ1-4; a weak D match, TRBD1 (5 bases). V was trimmed by 3 bases and J by 5 bases, leaving 13 bases between them. Germline CDR1 is PRHDT and CDR2 is FYEKMQ (reference sequence). The CDR3 sequence is 15 residues long.

This clone was seen a handful of times. The chain employs TRBV25-1 and TRBJ2-3; 7 bases agree with TRBD2. Trimming cost V 5 bases and J 6 bases; bases outside gene matches: 8. This CDR3 has 14 amino acids. CDR1 is MGHDK, CDR2 SYGVNS, per germline. CDR3 nucleotides: TGTGCCAGCAGTATACGGGGGGAAGGGGATACGCAGTATTTT. Encoded protein: CASSIRGEGDTQYF.

V and J are TRBV7-2 and TRBJ1-5, with 9 bases lining up with TRBD1. The CDR3 length is 15 residues. The germline V gene has CDR1 SGHTA and CDR2 FQGNSA. The trim removed 5 bases at V and 4 bases at J, leaving 6 bases unmatched. The CDR3: CASSPRTGANQPQHF. DNA of the CDR3: TGTGCCAGCAGCCCCCGGACAGGGGCAAATCAGCCCCAGCATTTT.

This clone was detected only a few times. The CDR3 nucleotides read TGTGCCAGCAGCCCTAGACTAGCGGGAGACTACGAGCAGTACTTC. Translating it yields CASSPRLAGDYEQYF. The genes are TRBV9 and TRBJ2-7; 12 bases agree with TRBD2. V gave up 4 bases and J gave up 3 bases; unmatched junction bases: 5. The CDR3 runs 15 residues. Germline V gives CDR1 SGDLS, CDR2 YYNGEE. The full variable domain, its missing parts supplied by reference TRBV9 and TRBJ2-7, is DSGVTQTPKHLITATGQRVTLRCSPRSGDLSVYWYQQSLDQGLQFLIQYYNGEERAKGNILERFSAQQFPDLHSELNLSSLELGDSALYFCASSPRLAGDYEQYFGPGTRLTVT.

V gene TRBV7-9 combines with J gene TRBJ2-1; weak D call: TRBD1 (5 bases). The length of the CDR3 is 15 residues. V lost 0 bases and J lost 1, with 7 bases in between. Germline values: CDR1 SEHNR, CDR2 FQNEAQ (reference sequence). CDR3 loop: CASSLARGSYNEQFF. Here the CDR3 DNA reads TGTGCCAGCAGCTTAGCTAGGGGTTCCTACAATGAGCAGTTCTTC.

This chain connects TRBV4-1 to TRBJ1-1; D uncertain. The CDR3 is 13 amino acids. V was trimmed by 2 bases and J by 6 bases, leaving 10 bases between them. Germline CDR1 and CDR2: MGHRA and YSYEKL. Here the CDR3 DNA reads TGCGCCAGCAGCCAACTCCGGGTCTCTGAAGCTTTCTTT. This encodes CASSQLRVSEAFF.

There are a few counts of this clone. Other DNA sequences from this sample encode an identical CDR3 as well. The rearrangement joins TRBV7-9 to TRBJ2-7, with D perhaps matching TRBD2 (6 bases). V shed 0 bases and J shed 3 bases, with 6 bases lying between them. Germline V lookup: CDR1 SEHNR, CDR2 FQNEAQ (reference sequence). This CDR3 contains 13 residues. The CDR3 region is CASSLAGGYEQYF. The CDR3 DNA sequence: TGTGCCAGCAGCTTAGCGGGGGGCTACGAGCAGTACTTC.

The chain uses TRBV30 and TRBJ2-3; D might be TRBD2 (6 bases). Trimming stripped 3 bases from V and 4 bases from J, with 20 bases between. Looked up from germline, CDR1 is GTSNPN and CDR2 is SVGIG (reference sequence). This CDR3 contains 16 residues. CDR3 protein: CAWRDRDFPPADTQYF. CDR3 sequence (DNA): TGTGCCTGGAGAGACCGGGACTTCCCTCCAGCAGATACGCAGTATTTT.

This clone has only a few counts. This chain uses TRBV19 with TRBJ1-4; a weak D match, TRBD1 (6 bases). The CDR3 is 16 amino acids. V was clipped by 7 bases and J by 2 bases, with 17 bases between them. Germline CDR1 reads LNHDA; CDR2 reads SQIVND (reference sequence). CDR3 coding DNA: TGTGCCAGTACCCCGTTGGGGGCCGATACTAATGAAAAACTGTTTTTT. Its translation is CASTPLGADTNEKLFF.

The chain couples TRBV20-1 to TRBJ1-1; no firm D call. The CDR3 consists of 14 residues. Trimming removed 3 bases at V and 0 bases at J, with 11 bases between. CDR1 and CDR2 (germline): DFQATT, SNEGSKA (reference sequence). CDR3 coding DNA: TGCAGTGCTAGTCGCAGGATCATGAACACTGAAGCTTTCTTT. Residues: CSASRRIMNTEAFF.

This chain links TRBV6-5 with TRBJ2-2; TRBD2 matches 8 bases. V lost 7 bases and J lost 3; bases outside the gene matches: 7. Per germline, CDR1 MNHEY and CDR2 SVGAGI. The CDR3 loop spans 15 amino acids. Written as DNA, the CDR3 is TGTGCCAGCATGTCAGCGGGAGTGGACACCGGGGAGCTGTTTTTT. This translates into CASMSAGVDTGELFF.

The chain recombines TRBV9 with TRBJ1-5; a possible D gene is TRBD1 (6 bases). CDR3 length: 14 amino acids. Germline CDR1 is SGDLS and CDR2 is YYNGEE. Trimming stripped 2 bases from V and 6 bases from J, with 12 bases between. CDR3 DNA sequence: TGTGCCAGCAGCGTTGCAGGGGAAAGTCAGCCCCAGCATTTT. Translation: CASSVAGESQPQHF.

This chain links TRBV5-1 with TRBJ2-2, with D perhaps matching TRBD2 (5 bases). Germline CDR1 is SGHRS and CDR2 is YFSETQ. The V and J ends lost 2 bases and 1 base respectively, with 12 bases between them. There are 16 residues in the CDR3. CDR3 DNA: TGCGCCAGCAGCTTTTTAGGACTGGAGAACACCGGGGAGCTGTTTTTT. This translates into CASSFLGLENTGELFF.

V and J are TRBV28 and TRBJ2-7; 11 bases agree with TRBD1. The CDR3 loop spans 15 amino acids. Germline V gene data show CDR1 as MDHEN and CDR2 as SYDVKM. J was trimmed by 3 bases and V by 5 bases; bases with no gene match: 6. The CDR3 region is CASSLTGTGGYEQYF. CDR3 in DNA: TGTGCCAGCAGTCTAACCGGGACAGGGGGCTACGAGCAGTACTTC.

The chain couples TRBV10-1 to TRBJ2-1; 10 bases line up with TRBD2. The CDR3 is 14 amino acids. Germline V CDR1 and CDR2: WNHNN, SYGVQD (reference sequence). The V gene end was trimmed by 5 bases and the J gene end by 6 bases; junction bases not matched to a gene: 4. The CDR3 DNA reads as TGCGCCAGCAGTCTCAGCGGGAGGGCCAATGAGCAGTTCTTC. Translated: CASSLSGRANEQFF.

This clone was found a few times. In nucleotides, the CDR3 is TGTGCCAGCAGCTCCACCGCGGGGAACACTGAAGCTTTCTTT. It is translated as CASSSTAGNTEAFF. The chain employs TRBV7-2 and TRBJ1-1; no clear D gene. V was clipped by 4 bases and J by 1 base, with 10 bases between them. This CDR3 has 14 residues. Germline CDR1 is SGHTA and CDR2 is FQGNSA.

The chain uses TRBV20-1 and TRBJ2-1, with 7 bases identical to TRBD2. The CDR3 has 11 residues. From germline, CDR1 is DFQATT and CDR2 SNEGSKA (reference sequence). V dropped 0 bases and J dropped 15; count of bases not matched to a gene: 5. Here the CDR3 DNA reads TGCAGTGCTAGAGAAAGCGGGATCGCGTTCTTC. This sequence encodes CSARESGIAFF.

The rearrangement links TRBV5-4 to TRBJ2-2; D is possibly TRBD2 (6 bases). The germline gives CDR1 SGHNT, CDR2 YYREEE (reference sequence). V gave up 4 bases and J gave up 0 bases, with 13 bases separating them. The CDR3 covers 16 residues. CDR3 nucleotide sequence: TGTGCCAGCAGCCCGATCGCGGGGACGAACACCGGGGAGCTGTTTTTT. As protein: CASSPIAGTNTGELFF.

The chain is built from TRBV18 and TRBJ2-2; D ambiguous. Germline CDR1 and CDR2: KGHSH and LQKENI. This CDR3 comprises 17 residues. Trimming left V 0 bases short and J 6 bases short, with 17 bases between. The CDR3 region is CASSPPGNRQVAGELFF. In DNA, the CDR3 is TGTGCCAGCTCACCACCGGGCAATCGGCAGGTCGCCGGGGAGCTGTTTTTT.

This clone turned up a few times. The identical CDR3 is also encoded by other nucleotide sequences in the sample. The V and J genes are TRBV12-3 or TRBV12-4 and TRBJ1-1, with D maybe TRBD1 (5 bases). This CDR3 region has 12 residues. V was cut by 7 bases and J by 4 bases, with 10 bases left in between. CDR3 loop: CASTRRGTEAFF. The CDR3 DNA is TGTGCCAGCACCCGGAGGGGCACTGAAGCTTTCTTT.

J is TRBJ2-2 and V is TRBV5-6; 8 nucleotides match TRBD2. Germline lookup yields CDR1 SGHDT and CDR2 YYEEEE. The J segment lost 4 bases and the V segment lost 3 bases, leaving 8 bases of the junction unmatched. This CDR3 region has 16 residues. The CDR3 sequence: CASSSLGLAITGELFF. The CDR3, as DNA: TGTGCCAGCAGCTCTCTCGGACTAGCCATCACCGGGGAGCTGTTTTTT.

The chain employs TRBV2 and TRBJ2-7; 7 positions match TRBD1. Losses at the gene ends were 3 bases for V and 0 bases for J; bases not matched to a gene: 5. The CDR3 length is 15 residues. CDR1 SNHLY and CDR2 FYNNEI come from the germline V gene. The CDR3 nucleotides are TGTGCCAGCAGTGACCCTGACAGGGCCTCCTACGAGCAGTACTTC. Translating gives CASSDPDRASYEQYF.

This clone appeared a single time. V usage is TRBV3-1 (or the pseudogene TRBV3-2) and J usage is TRBJ1-2; 9 bases map to TRBD1. Looked up from germline, CDR1 is LGHDT and CDR2 is YNNKEL (reference sequence). The ends lost 1 base at V and 0 bases at J; junction bases unmatched: 3. There are 16 residues in the CDR3. CDR3 DNA sequence: TGTGCCAGCAGCCAAGGGGACAGGGAACCTAACTATGGCTACACCTTC. Translated, it gives CASSQGDREPNYGYTF.